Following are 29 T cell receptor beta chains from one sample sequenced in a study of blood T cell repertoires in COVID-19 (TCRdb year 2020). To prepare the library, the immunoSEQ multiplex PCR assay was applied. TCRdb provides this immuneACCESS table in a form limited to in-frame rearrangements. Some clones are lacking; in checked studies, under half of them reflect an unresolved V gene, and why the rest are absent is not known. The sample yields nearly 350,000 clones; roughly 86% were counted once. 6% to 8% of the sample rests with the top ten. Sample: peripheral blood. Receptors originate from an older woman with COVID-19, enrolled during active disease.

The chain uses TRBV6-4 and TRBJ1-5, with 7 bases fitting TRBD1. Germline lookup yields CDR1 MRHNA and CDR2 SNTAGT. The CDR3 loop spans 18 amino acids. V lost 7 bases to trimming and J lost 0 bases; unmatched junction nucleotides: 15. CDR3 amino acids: CASTDRGDSEYSNQPQHF. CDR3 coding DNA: TGTGCCAGCACCGACCGAGGGGACAGCGAATATAGCAATCAGCCCCAGCATTTT.

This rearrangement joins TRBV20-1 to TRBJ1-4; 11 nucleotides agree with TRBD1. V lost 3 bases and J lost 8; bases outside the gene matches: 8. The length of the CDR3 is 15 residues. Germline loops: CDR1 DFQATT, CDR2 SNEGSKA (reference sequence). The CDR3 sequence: CSASETGTGGEKLFF. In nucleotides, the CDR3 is TGCAGTGCTAGTGAAACCGGGACAGGGGGGGAAAAACTGTTTTTT.

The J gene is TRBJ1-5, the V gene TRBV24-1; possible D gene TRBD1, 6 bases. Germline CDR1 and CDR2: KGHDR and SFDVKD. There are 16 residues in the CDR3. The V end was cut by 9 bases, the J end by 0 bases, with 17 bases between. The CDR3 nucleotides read TGTGCCACCGCCGCAGGGGAGACAATTAGCAATCAGCCCCAGCATTTT. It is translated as CATAAGETISNQPQHF.

In DNA form, the CDR3 reads TGTGCCAGCAAAAACAGGGGGCAAAGGGAGCTGTTTTTT. This translates into CASKNRGQRELFF. The chain links TRBV12-3 or TRBV12-4 to TRBJ2-2, with TRBD1 matching 9 bases. V trimming: 7 bases; J trimming: 9 bases; junction bases outside the gene matches: 6. The CDR3 runs 13 residues.

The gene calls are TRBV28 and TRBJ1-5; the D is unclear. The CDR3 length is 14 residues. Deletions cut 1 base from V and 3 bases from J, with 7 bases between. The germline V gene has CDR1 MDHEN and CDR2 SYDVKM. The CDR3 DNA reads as TGTGCCAGCAGTTTATACAGCTCCAATCAGCCCCAGCATTTT. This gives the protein CASSLYSSNQPQHF.

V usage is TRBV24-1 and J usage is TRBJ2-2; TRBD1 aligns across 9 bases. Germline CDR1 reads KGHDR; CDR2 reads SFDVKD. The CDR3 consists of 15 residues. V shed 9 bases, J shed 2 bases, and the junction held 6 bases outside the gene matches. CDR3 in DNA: TGTGCCACCGGCAACAGGGGGCGCAACACCGGGGAGCTGTTTTTT. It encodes CATGNRGRNTGELFF.

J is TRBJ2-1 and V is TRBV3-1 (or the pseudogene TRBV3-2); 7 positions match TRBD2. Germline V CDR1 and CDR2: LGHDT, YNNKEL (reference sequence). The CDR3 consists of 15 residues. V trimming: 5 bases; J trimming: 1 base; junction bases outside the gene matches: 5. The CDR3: CASSYGGGSYNEQFF. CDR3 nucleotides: TGTGCCAGCAGCTACGGGGGAGGGTCCTACAATGAGCAGTTCTTC.

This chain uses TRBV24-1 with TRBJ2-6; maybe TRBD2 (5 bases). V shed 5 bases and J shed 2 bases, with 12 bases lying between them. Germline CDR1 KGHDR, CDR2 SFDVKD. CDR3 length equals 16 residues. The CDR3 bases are TGTGCCACCAGTGCGCATGAGGGCGCTGGGGCCAACGTCCTGACTTTC. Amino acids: CATSAHEGAGANVLTF.

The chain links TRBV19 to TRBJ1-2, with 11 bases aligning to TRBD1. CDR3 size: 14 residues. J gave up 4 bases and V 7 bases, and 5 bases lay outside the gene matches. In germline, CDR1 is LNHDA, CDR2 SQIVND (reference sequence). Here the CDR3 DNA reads TGTGCCAGTATTTGGACAGGGGGCGGCTATGGCTACACCTTC. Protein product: CASIWTGGGYGYTF.

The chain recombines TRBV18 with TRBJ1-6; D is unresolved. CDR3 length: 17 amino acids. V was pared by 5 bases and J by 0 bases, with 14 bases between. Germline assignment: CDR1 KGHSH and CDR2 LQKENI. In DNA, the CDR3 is TGTGCCAGCTCAACAGATTTACTGAGCTCCTATAATTCACCCCTCCACTTT. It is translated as CASSTDLLSSYNSPLHF.

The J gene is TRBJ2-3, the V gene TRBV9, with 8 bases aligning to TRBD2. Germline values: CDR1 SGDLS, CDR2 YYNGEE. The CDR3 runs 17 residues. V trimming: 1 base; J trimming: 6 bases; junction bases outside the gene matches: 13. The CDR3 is CASSVSPERGSGDTQYF. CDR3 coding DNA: TGTGCCAGCAGCGTATCCCCCGAGCGGGGGTCCGGTGATACGCAGTATTTT. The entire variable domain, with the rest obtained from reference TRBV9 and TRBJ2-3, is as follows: DSGVTQTPKHLITATGQRVTLRCSPRSGDLSVYWYQQSLDQGLQFLIQYYNGEERAKGNILERFSAQQFPDLHSELNLSSLELGDSALYFCASSVSPERGSGDTQYFGPGTRLTVL.

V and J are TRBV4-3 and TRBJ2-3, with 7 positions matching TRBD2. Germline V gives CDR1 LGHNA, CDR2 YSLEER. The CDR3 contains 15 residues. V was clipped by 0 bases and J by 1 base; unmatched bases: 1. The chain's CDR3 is CASSQETSRTDTQYF. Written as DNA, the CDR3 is TGCGCCAGCAGCCAAGAGACTAGCCGCACAGATACGCAGTATTTT.

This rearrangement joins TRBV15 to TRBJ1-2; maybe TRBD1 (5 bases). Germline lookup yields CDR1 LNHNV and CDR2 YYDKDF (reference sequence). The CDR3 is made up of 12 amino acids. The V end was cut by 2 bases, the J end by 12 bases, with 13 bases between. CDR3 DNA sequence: TGTGCCACCAGCAGAAACCAGGGCCGGAACACCTTC. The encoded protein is CATSRNQGRNTF.

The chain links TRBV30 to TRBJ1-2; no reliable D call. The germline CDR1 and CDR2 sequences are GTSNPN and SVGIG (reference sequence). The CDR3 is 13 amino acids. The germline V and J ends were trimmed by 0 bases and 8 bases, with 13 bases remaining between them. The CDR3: CAWSVTLSGGYTF. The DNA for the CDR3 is TGTGCCTGGAGTGTCACCCTCTCGGGAGGCTACACCTTC. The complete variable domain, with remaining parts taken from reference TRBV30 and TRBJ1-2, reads SQTIHQWPATLVQPVGSPLSLECTVEGTSNPNLYWYRQAAGRGLQLLFYSVGIGQISSEVPQNLSASRPQDRQFILSSKKLLLSDSGFYLCAWSVTLSGGYTFGSGTRLTVV.

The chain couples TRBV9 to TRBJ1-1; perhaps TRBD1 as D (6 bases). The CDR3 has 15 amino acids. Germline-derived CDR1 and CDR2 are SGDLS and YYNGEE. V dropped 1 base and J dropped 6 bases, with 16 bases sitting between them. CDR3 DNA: TGTGCCAGCAGCGTAAGTCTCGGACAGCCTTCTGAAGCTTTCTTT. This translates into CASSVSLGQPSEAFF.

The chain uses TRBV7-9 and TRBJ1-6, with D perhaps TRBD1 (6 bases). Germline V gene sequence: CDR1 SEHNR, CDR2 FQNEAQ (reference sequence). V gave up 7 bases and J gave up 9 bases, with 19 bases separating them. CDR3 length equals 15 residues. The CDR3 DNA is TGTGCCAGCACCATAAGTTTAACAGGGCCTTCACCCCTCCACTTT. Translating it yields CASTISLTGPSPLHF.

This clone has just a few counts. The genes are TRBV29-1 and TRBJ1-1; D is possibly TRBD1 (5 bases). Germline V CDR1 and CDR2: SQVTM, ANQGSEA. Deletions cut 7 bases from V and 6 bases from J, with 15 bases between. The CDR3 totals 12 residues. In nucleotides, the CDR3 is TGCAGCGCCTTGACAGAGATCGCTGAAGCTTTCTTT. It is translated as CSALTEIAEAFF.

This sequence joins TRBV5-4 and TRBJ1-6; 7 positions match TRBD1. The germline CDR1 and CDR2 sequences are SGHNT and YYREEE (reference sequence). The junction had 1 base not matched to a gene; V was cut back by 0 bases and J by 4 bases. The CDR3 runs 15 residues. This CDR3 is CASSLEQGYNSPLHF. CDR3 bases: TGTGCCAGCAGCTTGGAACAGGGGTATAATTCACCCCTCCACTTT.

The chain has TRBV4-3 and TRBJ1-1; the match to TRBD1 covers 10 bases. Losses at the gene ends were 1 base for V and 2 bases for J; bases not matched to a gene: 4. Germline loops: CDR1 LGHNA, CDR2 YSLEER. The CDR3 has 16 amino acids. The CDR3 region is CASSQGTGGINTEAFF. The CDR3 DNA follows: TGCGCCAGCAGCCAAGGGACAGGGGGGATAAACACTGAAGCTTTCTTT.

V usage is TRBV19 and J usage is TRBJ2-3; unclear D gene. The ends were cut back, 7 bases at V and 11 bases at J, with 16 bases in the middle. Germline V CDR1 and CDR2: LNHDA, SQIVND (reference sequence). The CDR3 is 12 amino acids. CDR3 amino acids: CASISERPLQYF. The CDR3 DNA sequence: TGTGCCAGTATCTCGGAGAGGCCCCTGCAGTATTTT.

The CDR3 DNA sequence: TGTGCCAGCTCACCACCTTACGGGTCCGGCACAGATACGCAGTATTTT. Protein product: CASSPPYGSGTDTQYF. The V call is TRBV18, the J call TRBJ2-3; D is ambiguous. V lost 0 bases and J lost 1, with 11 bases in between. The CDR3 is 16 amino acids. The germline V gene has CDR1 KGHSH and CDR2 LQKENI.

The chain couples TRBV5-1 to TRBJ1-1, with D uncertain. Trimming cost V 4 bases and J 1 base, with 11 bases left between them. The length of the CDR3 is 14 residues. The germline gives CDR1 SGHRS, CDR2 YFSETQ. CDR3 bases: TGCGCCAGCAGCCCCCGGGAGGGGAACACTGAAGCTTTCTTT. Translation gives CASSPREGNTEAFF. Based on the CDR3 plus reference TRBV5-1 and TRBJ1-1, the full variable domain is KAGVTQTPRYLIKTRGQQVTLSCSPISGHRSVSWYQQTPGQGLQFLFEYFSETQRNKGNFPGRFSGRQFSNSRSEMNVSTLELGDSALYLCASSPREGNTEAFFGQGTRLTVV.

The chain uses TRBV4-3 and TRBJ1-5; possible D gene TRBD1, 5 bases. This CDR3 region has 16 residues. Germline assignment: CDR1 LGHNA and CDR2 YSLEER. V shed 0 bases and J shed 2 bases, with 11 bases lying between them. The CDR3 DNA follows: TGCGCCAGCAGCCAAGATTGGGGGGACGGCAATCAGCCCCAGCATTTT. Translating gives CASSQDWGDGNQPQHF.

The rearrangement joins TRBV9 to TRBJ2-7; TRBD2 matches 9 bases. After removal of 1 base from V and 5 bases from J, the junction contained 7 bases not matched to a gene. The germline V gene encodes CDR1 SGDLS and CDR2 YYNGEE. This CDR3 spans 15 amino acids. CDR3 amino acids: CASSVTGTSRHEQYF. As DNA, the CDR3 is TGTGCCAGCAGCGTAACCGGGACTAGCAGGCACGAGCAGTACTTC.

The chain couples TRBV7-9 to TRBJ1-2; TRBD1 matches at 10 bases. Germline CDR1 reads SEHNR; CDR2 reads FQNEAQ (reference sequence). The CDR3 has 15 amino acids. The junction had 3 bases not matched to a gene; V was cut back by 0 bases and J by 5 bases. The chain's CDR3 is CASSLADRGLYGYTF. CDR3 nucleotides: TGTGCCAGCAGCTTAGCTGACAGGGGGCTTTATGGCTACACCTTC.

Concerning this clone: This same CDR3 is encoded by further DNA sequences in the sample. CDR3 amino acids: CASSLAQGADEQYF. Written as DNA, the CDR3 is TGCGCCAGCAGCTTGGCGCAGGGGGCGGACGAGCAGTACTTC. The chain recombines TRBV5-1 with TRBJ2-7; 8 positions match TRBD1. The J segment lost 5 bases and the V segment lost 0 bases, leaving 4 bases of the junction unmatched. The CDR3 runs to 14 residues. Germline CDR1 reads SGHRS; CDR2 reads YFSETQ.

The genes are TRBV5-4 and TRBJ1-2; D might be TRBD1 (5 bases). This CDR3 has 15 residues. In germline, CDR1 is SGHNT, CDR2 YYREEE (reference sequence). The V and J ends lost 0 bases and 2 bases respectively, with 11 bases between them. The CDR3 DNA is TGTGCCAGCAGCTTGGAGCAGGGAAGAAACTATGGCTACACCTTC. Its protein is CASSLEQGRNYGYTF. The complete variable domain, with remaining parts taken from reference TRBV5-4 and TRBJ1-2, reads ETGVTQSPTHLIKTRGQQVTLRCSSQSGHNTVSWYQQALGQGPQFIFQYYREEENGRGNFPPRFSGLQFPNYSSELNVNALELDDSALYLCASSLEQGRNYGYTFGSGTRLTVV.

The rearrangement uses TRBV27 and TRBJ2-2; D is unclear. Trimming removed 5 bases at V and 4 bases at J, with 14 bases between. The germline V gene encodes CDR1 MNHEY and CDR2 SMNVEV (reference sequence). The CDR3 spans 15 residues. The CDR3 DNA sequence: TGTGCCAGCAGTCTACGGGTCCTGACCACCGGGGAGCTGTTTTTT. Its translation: CASSLRVLTTGELFF.

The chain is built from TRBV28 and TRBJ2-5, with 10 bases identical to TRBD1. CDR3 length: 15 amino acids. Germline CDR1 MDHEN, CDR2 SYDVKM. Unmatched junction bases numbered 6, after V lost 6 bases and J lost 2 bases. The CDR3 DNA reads TGTGCCAGCAGGGGGAGGACAGGGGGTCAAGAGACCCAGTACTTC. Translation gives CASRGRTGGQETQYF.